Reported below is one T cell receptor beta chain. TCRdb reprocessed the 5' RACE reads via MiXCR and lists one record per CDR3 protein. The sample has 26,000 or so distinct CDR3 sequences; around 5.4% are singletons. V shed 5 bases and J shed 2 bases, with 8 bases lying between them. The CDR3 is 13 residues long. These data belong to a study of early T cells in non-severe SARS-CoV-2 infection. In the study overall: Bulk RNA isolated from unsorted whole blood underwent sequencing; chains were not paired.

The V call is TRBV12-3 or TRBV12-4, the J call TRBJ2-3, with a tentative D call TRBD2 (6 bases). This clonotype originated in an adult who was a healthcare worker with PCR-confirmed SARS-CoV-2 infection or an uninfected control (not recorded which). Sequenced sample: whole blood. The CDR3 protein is CASSRDSTDTQYF. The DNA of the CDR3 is TGTGCCAGCAGTCGGGACTCCACAGATACGCAGTATTTT.